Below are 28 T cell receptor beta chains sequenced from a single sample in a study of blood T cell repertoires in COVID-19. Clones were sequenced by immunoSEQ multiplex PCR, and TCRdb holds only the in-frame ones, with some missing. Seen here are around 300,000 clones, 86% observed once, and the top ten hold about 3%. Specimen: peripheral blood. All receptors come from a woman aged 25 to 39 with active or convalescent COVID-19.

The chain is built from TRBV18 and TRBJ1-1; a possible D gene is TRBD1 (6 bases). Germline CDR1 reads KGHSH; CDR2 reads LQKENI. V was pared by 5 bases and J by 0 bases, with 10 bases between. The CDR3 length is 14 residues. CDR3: CASSTNRVNTEAFF. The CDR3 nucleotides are TGTGCCAGCTCAACGAACAGGGTGAACACTGAAGCTTTCTTT.

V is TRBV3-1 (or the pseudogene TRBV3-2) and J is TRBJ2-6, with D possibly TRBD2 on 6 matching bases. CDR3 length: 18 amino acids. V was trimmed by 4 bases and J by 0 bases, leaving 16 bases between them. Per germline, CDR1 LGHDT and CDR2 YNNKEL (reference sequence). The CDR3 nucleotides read TGTGCCAGCAGCCCGGGGGTAAGACGTTACTCTGGGGCCAACGTCCTGACTTTC. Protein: CASSPGVRRYSGANVLTF.

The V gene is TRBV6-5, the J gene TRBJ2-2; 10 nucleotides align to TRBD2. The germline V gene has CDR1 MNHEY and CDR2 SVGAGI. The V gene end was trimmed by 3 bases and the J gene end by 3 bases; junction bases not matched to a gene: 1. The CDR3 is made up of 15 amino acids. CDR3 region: CASSYGTSDTGELFF. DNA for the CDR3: TGTGCCAGCAGTTATGGGACTAGCGACACCGGGGAGCTGTTTTTT.

The CDR3 is CASSITQGLGYEQYF. CDR3 DNA sequence: TGTGCCAGCAGCATAACCCAGGGGCTTGGATACGAGCAGTACTTC. This chain connects TRBV7-2 to TRBJ2-7, with D perhaps matching TRBD1 (6 bases). The V end lost 5 bases, the J end lost 4 bases, and 18 bases lay between the germline ends. This CDR3 is 15 amino acids long. Germline V gene lookup returns CDR1 SGHTA and CDR2 FQGNSA. Combining the CDR3 with reference TRBV7-2 and TRBJ2-7 gives the whole variable domain GAGVSQSPSNKVTEKGKDVELRCDPISGHTALYWYRQSLGQGLEFLIYFQGNSAPDKSGLPSDRFSAERTGGSVSTLTIQRTQQEDSAVYLCASSITQGLGYEQYFGPGTRLTVT.

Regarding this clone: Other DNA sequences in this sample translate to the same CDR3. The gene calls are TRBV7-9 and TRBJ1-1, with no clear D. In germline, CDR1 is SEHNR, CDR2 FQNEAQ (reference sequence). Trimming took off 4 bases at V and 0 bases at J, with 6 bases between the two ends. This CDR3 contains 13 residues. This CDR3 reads CASSSTVNTEAFF. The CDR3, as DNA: TGTGCCAGCAGCTCTACAGTGAACACTGAAGCTTTCTTT.

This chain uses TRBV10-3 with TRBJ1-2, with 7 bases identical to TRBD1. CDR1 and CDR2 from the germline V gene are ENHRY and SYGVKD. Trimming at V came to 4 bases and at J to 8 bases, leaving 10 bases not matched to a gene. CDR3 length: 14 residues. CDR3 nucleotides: TGTGCCATCAGTGGCGACAGGGAGAAGCTAGGCTACACCTTC. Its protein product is CAISGDREKLGYTF.

The CDR3 DNA reads TGTGCCAGCTCACTTACGAACACCAATCAGCCCCAGCATTTT. Protein: CASSLTNTNQPQHF. J is TRBJ1-5 and V is TRBV18; no reliable D call. V was clipped by 4 bases and J by 3 bases, with 10 bases between them. The germline V gene has CDR1 KGHSH and CDR2 LQKENI. The CDR3 sequence is 14 residues long.

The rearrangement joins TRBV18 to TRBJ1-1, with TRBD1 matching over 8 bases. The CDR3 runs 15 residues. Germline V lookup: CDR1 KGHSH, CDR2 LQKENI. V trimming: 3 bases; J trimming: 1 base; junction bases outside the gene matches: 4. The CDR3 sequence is CASSPTGATNTEAFF. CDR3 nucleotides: TGTGCCAGCTCACCGACAGGGGCGACGAACACTGAAGCTTTCTTT.

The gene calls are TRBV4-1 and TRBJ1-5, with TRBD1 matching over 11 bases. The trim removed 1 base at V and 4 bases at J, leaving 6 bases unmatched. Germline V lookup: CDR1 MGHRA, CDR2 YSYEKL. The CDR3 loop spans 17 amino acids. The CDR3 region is CASSQASDRGLNQPQHF. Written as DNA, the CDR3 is TGCGCCAGCAGCCAAGCCTCGGACAGGGGGCTTAATCAGCCCCAGCATTTT.

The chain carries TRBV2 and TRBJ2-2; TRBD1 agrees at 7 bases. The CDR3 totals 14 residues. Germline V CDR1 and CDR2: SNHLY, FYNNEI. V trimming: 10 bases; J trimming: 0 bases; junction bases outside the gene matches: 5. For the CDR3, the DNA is TGTGCCAACCGACAGGGCGCGAACACCGGGGAGCTGTTTTTT. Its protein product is CANRQGANTGELFF.

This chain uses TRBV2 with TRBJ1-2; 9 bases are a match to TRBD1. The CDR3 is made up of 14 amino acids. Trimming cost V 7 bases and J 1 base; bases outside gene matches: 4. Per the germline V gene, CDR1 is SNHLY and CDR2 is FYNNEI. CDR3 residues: CASKPGQGNYGYTF. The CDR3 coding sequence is TGTGCCAGCAAACCGGGACAGGGTAACTATGGCTACACCTTC. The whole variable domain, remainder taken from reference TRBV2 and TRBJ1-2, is EPEVTQTPSHQVTQMGQEVILRCVPISNHLYFYWYRQILGQKVEFLVSFYNNEISEKSEIFDDQFSVERPDGSNFTLKIRSTKLEDSAMYFCASKPGQGNYGYTFGSGTRLTVV.

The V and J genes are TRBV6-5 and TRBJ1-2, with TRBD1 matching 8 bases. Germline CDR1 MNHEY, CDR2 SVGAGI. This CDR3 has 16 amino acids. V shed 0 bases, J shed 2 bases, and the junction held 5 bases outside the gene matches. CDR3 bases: TGTGCCAGCAGTTACTCGGGACAGGCCTACAACTATGGCTACACCTTC. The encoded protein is CASSYSGQAYNYGYTF.

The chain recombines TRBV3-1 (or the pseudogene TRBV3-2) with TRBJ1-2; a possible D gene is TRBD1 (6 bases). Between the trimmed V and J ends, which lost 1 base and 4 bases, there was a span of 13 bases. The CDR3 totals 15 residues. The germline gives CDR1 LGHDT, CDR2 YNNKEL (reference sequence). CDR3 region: CASSQAQGPFYGYTF. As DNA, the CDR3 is TGTGCCAGCAGCCAAGCACAGGGACCCTTCTATGGCTACACCTTC.

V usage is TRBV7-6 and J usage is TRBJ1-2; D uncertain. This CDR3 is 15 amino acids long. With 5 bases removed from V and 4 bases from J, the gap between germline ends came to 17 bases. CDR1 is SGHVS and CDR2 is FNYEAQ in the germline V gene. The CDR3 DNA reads TGTGCCAGCAGCCTGAGACCCGACTTGAGCTATGGCTACACCTTC. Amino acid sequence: CASSLRPDLSYGYTF.

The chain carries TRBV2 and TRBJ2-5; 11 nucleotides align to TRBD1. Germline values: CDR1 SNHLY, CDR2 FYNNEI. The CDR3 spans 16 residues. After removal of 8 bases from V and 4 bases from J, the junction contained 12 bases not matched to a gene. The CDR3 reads CASGSTGQGVGETQYF. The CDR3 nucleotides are TGTGCCAGCGGCTCCACGGGACAGGGGGTTGGAGAGACCCAGTACTTC.

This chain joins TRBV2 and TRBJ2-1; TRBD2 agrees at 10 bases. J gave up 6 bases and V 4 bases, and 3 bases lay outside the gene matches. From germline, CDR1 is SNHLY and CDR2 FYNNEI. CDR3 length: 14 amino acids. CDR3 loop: CASSGTSGSNEQFF. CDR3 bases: TGTGCCAGCAGTGGGACTAGCGGATCCAATGAGCAGTTCTTC.

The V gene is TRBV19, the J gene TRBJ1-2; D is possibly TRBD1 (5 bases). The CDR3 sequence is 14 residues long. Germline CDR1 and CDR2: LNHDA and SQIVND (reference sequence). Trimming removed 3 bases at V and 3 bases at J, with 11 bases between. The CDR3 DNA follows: TGTGCCAGTAGTATCGCGGGGGTGGACTATGGCTACACCTTC. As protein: CASSIAGVDYGYTF.

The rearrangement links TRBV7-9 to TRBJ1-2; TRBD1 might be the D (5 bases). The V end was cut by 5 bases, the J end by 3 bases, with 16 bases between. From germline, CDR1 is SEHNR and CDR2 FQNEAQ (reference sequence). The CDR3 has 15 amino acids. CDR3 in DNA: TGTGCCAGCAGCCTTGGCTGGGACTCCGACTATGGCTACACCTTC. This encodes CASSLGWDSDYGYTF.

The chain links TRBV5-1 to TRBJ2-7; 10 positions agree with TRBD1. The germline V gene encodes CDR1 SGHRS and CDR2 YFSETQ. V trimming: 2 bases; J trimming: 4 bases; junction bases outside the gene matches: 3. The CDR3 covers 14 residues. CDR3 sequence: CASSFRQGAYEQYF. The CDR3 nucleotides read TGCGCCAGCAGCTTTCGACAGGGGGCTTACGAGCAGTACTTC.

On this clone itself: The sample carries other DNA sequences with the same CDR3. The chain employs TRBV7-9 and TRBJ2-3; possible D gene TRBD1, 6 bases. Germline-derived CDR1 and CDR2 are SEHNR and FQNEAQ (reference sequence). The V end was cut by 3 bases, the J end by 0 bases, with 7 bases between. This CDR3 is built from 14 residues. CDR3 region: CASSLRGSTDTQYF. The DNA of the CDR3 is TGTGCCAGCAGCTTGAGGGGGAGCACAGATACGCAGTATTTT.

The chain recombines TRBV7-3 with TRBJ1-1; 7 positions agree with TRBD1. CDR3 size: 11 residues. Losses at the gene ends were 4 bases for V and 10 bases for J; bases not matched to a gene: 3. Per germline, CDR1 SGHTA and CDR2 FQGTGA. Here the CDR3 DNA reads TGTGCCAGCAGCTCAGGGGGAGTAGCTTTCTTT. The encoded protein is CASSSGGVAFF.

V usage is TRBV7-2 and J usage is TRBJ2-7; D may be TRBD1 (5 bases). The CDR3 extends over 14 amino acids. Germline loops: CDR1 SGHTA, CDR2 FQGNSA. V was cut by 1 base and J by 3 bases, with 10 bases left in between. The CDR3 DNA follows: TGTGCCAGCAGCTTAGGGGGCATCTACTACGAGCAGTACTTC. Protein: CASSLGGIYYEQYF. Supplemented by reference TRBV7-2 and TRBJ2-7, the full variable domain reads GAGVSQSPSNKVTEKGKDVELRCDPISGHTALYWYRQSLGQGLEFLIYFQGNSAPDKSGLPSDRFSAERTGGSVSTLTIQRTQQEDSAVYLCASSLGGIYYEQYFGPGTRLTVT.

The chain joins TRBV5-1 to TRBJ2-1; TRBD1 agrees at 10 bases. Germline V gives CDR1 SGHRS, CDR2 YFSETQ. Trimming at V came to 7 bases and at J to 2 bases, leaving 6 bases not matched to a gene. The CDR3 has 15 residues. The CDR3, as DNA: TGCGCCAGCCAAATCGGACAGGGGGCCTACAATGAGCAGTTCTTC. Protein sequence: CASQIGQGAYNEQFF.

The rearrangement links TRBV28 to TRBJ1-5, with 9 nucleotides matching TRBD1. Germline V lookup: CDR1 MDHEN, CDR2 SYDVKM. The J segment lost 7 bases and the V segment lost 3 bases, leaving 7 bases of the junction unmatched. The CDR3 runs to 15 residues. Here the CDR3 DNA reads TGTGCCAGCAGTTTCCGGACAGGGGTAGACCAGCCCCAGCATTTT. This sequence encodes CASSFRTGVDQPQHF.

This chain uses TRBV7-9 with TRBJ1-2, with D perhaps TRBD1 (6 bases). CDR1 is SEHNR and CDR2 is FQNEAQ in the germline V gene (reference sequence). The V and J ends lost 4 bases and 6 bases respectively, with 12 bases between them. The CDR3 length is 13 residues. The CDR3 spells CASSYSAGDGYTF. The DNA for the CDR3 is TGTGCCAGCAGCTACTCGGCAGGGGATGGCTACACCTTC.

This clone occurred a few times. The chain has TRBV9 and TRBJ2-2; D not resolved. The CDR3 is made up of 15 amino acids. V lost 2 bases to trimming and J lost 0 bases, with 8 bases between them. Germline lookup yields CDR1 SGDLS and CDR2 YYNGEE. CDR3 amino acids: CASSVTSANTGELFF. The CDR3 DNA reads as TGTGCCAGCAGCGTCACGAGCGCGAACACCGGGGAGCTGTTTTTT. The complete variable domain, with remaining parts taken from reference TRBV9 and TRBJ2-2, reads DSGVTQTPKHLITATGQRVTLRCSPRSGDLSVYWYQQSLDQGLQFLIQYYNGEERAKGNILERFSAQQFPDLHSELNLSSLELGDSALYFCASSVTSANTGELFFGEGSRLTVL.

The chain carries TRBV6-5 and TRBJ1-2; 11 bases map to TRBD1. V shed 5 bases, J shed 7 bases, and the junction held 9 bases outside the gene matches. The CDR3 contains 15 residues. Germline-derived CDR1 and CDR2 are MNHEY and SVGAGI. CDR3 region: CASSQLDRGPSGYTF. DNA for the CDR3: TGTGCCAGCAGTCAATTGGACAGGGGGCCCTCTGGCTACACCTTC.

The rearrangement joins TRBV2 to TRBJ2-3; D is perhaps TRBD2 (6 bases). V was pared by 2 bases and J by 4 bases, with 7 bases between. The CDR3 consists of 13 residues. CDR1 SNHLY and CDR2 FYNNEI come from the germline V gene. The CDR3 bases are TGTGCCAGCAGTGAAAGGAGGGCAGATACGCAGTATTTT. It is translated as CASSERRADTQYF.